The 24 T cell receptor beta chains reported below all come from one sample, sequenced in a study of cytomegalovirus exposure and HLA in healthy donors. 13 Jbeta primers and 60 Vbeta primers were used for the PCR. Profiled with immunoSEQ multiplex PCR; TCRdb holds only in-frame clones, not every one. The sample lists around 90,000 clones, approximately 79% occurring once. The sample taken for sequencing was PBMCs. Receptor source: a man between 25 and 39 years old in good health and CMV-seronegative.

This sequence joins TRBV15 and TRBJ1-4, with a tentative D call TRBD1 (6 bases). Trimming left V 7 bases short and J 3 bases short, with 18 bases between. CDR1 and CDR2 (germline): LNHNV, YYDKDF (reference sequence). The CDR3 contains 16 residues. The CDR3 DNA reads TGTGCCACCACTGCTCGAGGTCAGGGGTCTAATGAAAAACTGTTTTTT. Translation: CATTARGQGSNEKLFF.

V is TRBV29-1 and J is TRBJ2-7; possibly TRBD2 for D (7 bases). Germline-derived CDR1 and CDR2 are SQVTM and ANQGSEA. The CDR3 has 15 residues. This CDR3 reads CSRGGGRGKPYEQYF. The CDR3 DNA is TGCAGTCGAGGGGGGGGCAGGGGTAAACCCTACGAGCAGTACTTC.

The chain combines TRBV19 with TRBJ2-1, with 7 bases lining up with TRBD2. This CDR3 is built from 11 residues. CDR1 and CDR2 from the germline V gene are LNHDA and SQIVND (reference sequence). Trimming at V came to 3 bases and at J to 15 bases, leaving 5 bases not matched to a gene. In DNA form, the CDR3 reads TGTGCCAGTAGTATGGGCCGGGAGGCGTTCTTC. As protein: CASSMGREAFF.

The chain employs TRBV2 and TRBJ1-1; 7 bases fit TRBD1. V dropped 4 bases and J dropped 4; count of bases not matched to a gene: 3. From germline, CDR1 is SNHLY and CDR2 FYNNEI. The CDR3 is made up of 13 amino acids. The CDR3 bases are TGTGCCAGCAGTGTATACAGGGGCACTGAAGCTTTCTTT. Its protein product is CASSVYRGTEAFF.

The gene calls are TRBV9 and TRBJ1-4; D call uncertain. This CDR3 spans 15 amino acids. Germline assignment: CDR1 SGDLS and CDR2 YYNGEE. The V gene lost 3 bases and the J gene lost 8 bases, with 17 bases spanning the gap. CDR3 region: CASSGPGTRGEKLFF. CDR3 bases: TGTGCCAGCAGCGGACCGGGAACGCGGGGAGAAAAACTGTTTTTT.

The V and J genes are TRBV18 and TRBJ1-2; 7 bases align to TRBD1. The germline V gene encodes CDR1 KGHSH and CDR2 LQKENI. J was trimmed by 5 bases and V by 3 bases; bases with no gene match: 18. The CDR3 is 18 amino acids. The CDR3 DNA reads as TGTGCCAGCTCACCCATTCCCGGGACAGCCGGTACGATATATGGCTACACCTTC. Amino acid sequence: CASSPIPGTAGTIYGYTF.

J is TRBJ2-1 and V is TRBV5-1; D may be TRBD2 (5 bases). The CDR3 covers 14 residues. V lost 5 bases, J lost 5 bases, and 14 bases lay in between. CDR1 is SGHRS, CDR2 YFSETQ, per germline. The CDR3 loop reads CASSSTPGDNEQFF. The CDR3 DNA reads as TGCGCCAGCAGTAGTACGCCCGGGGACAATGAGCAGTTCTTC.

The chain links TRBV5-1 to TRBJ1-4, with TRBD1 as a possible D gene (5 bases). Germline V lookup: CDR1 SGHRS, CDR2 YFSETQ. The length of the CDR3 is 15 residues. Trimming removed 2 bases from V and 5 bases from J, with 13 bases in between. The CDR3 DNA reads as TGCGCCAGCAGCTTCGAGTCAGGGCCGAATGAAAAACTGTTTTTT. Residues: CASSFESGPNEKLFF.

The chain uses TRBV5-4 and TRBJ2-5; 8 positions agree with TRBD1. The tail of the sequence fits TRBJ2-7 better, so the J call may be wrong. The CDR3 runs 13 residues. Germline CDR1 reads SGHNT; CDR2 reads YYREEE (reference sequence). CDR3 coding DNA: TGTGCCAGCAGCGCTGGACAGGGCTACGAGCAGTACTTC. Its translation: CASSAGQGYEQYF.

V and J are TRBV5-1 and TRBJ1-2, with D tentatively TRBD1 (6 bases). The germline V gene has CDR1 SGHRS and CDR2 YFSETQ. Trimming removed 4 bases at V and 6 bases at J, with 13 bases between. CDR3 length: 13 amino acids. The CDR3 loop reads CASSPRQADGYTF. The CDR3 bases are TGCGCCAGCAGCCCGAGACAGGCCGATGGCTACACCTTC.

This sequence joins TRBV30 and TRBJ2-7; TRBD1 agrees at 10 bases. Germline V lookup: CDR1 GTSNPN, CDR2 SVGIG (reference sequence). The CDR3 covers 14 residues. Germline trimming cut 5 bases from V and 1 base from J; bases unmatched to any gene: 5. In nucleotides, the CDR3 is TGTGCCTGGCAATGGGACAGGGGATCCTACGAGCAGTACTTC. Residues: CAWQWDRGSYEQYF.

The J gene is TRBJ1-5, the V gene TRBV19; 8 bases fit TRBD1. In germline, CDR1 is LNHDA, CDR2 SQIVND (reference sequence). The ends lost 6 bases at V and 1 base at J; junction bases unmatched: 8. CDR3 size: 16 residues. The CDR3 region is CASSPPRQGSNQPQHF. CDR3 bases: TGTGCCAGTAGCCCACCTCGACAGGGGAGCAATCAGCCCCAGCATTTT.

This chain connects TRBV21-1 to TRBJ2-2; TRBD1, as called in the table, went unchecked against the DNA. TRBV21-1 counts as a pseudogene. The CDR3 consists of 16 residues. DNA of the CDR3: TGTGCCAGCAGCAAAGAGTACAGGGGGTACGTCGGGGAGCTGTTTTTT. Translating gives CASSKEYRGYVGELFF.

This chain joins TRBV28 and TRBJ1-1; no firm D call. The CDR3 spans 13 residues. Germline lookup yields CDR1 MDHEN and CDR2 SYDVKM. V was clipped by 7 bases and J by 2 bases, with 11 bases between them. CDR3: CASTPGVNTEAFF. In DNA form, the CDR3 reads TGTGCCAGCACCCCCGGGGTAAACACTGAAGCTTTCTTT.

This clone was observed a handful of times. V is TRBV27 and J is TRBJ1-4, with a weak D call TRBD1 (5 bases). Germline V gene data show CDR1 as MNHEY and CDR2 as SMNVEV (reference sequence). The germline V and J ends were trimmed by 4 bases and 8 bases, with 26 bases remaining between them. The CDR3 consists of 18 residues. The DNA of the CDR3 is TGTGCCAGCAGTTCGCAACGTCAAAAAACAGTAGGGGAAGAAAAACTGTTTTTT. Translation gives CASSSQRQKTVGEEKLFF.

The V call is TRBV11-2, the J call TRBJ1-5; possibly TRBD1 for D (5 bases). Germline lookup yields CDR1 SGHAT and CDR2 FQNNGV. V dropped 2 bases and J dropped 0 bases, with 5 bases sitting between them. CDR3 length equals 14 residues. The CDR3 DNA is TGTGCCAGCAGCTTACAGGGTAGCAATCAGCCCCAGCATTTT. Translation: CASSLQGSNQPQHF.

This clone appeared a single time. The V gene is TRBV10-3, the J gene TRBJ1-2; D remains ambiguous. The CDR3 is 14 amino acids. CDR1 is ENHRY, CDR2 SYGVKD, per germline. Trimming took off 0 bases at V and 2 bases at J, with 7 bases between the two ends. The CDR3 loop reads CAISESSGNYGYTF. CDR3 DNA: TGTGCCATCAGTGAGTCGTCAGGAAACTATGGCTACACCTTC.

V usage is TRBV2 and J usage is TRBJ2-1, with D tentatively TRBD2 (5 bases). Germline-derived CDR1 and CDR2 are SNHLY and FYNNEI. CDR3 length equals 12 residues. V lost 3 bases to trimming and J lost 7 bases, with 7 bases between them. CDR3 in DNA: TGTGCCAGCAGTGAGTGGAGGAATGAGCAGTTCTTC. Protein: CASSEWRNEQFF.

The chain combines TRBV7-6 with TRBJ2-5; 7 nucleotides match TRBD1. The V gene end was trimmed by 0 bases and the J gene end by 2 bases; junction bases not matched to a gene: 3. Per germline, CDR1 SGHVS and CDR2 FNYEAQ. CDR3 size: 15 residues. CDR3 in DNA: TGTGCCAGCAGCTTAGCGTTCAGGGGGCAAGAGACCCAGTACTTC. It is translated as CASSLAFRGQETQYF.

This clone was observed a single time. This chain uses TRBV7-8 with TRBJ1-4; D gene ambiguous. Trimming pared 3 bases from V and 5 bases from J, leaving 13 bases between. This CDR3 region has 15 residues. Germline V gene sequence: CDR1 SGHVS, CDR2 FQNEAQ. This CDR3 is CASSLTGLQNEKLFF. The CDR3 DNA sequence: TGTGCCAGCAGCTTGACGGGTCTACAAAATGAAAAACTGTTTTTT.

The chain links TRBV29-1 to TRBJ1-2; D is undetermined. Germline CDR1 is SQVTM and CDR2 is ANQGSEA. CDR3 length: 13 amino acids. V dropped 5 bases and J dropped 0 bases, with 10 bases sitting between them. The CDR3, as DNA: TGCAGCGTTATGGCGGTCGCTAACTATGGCTACACCTTC. Amino acids: CSVMAVANYGYTF.

Comment on this clone: The junction departs from the called germline gene at one end, perhaps through a read error. The J gene is TRBJ1-1, the V gene TRBV2; 8 nucleotides line up with TRBD1. The CDR3 length is 11 residues. Germline CDR1 SNHLY, CDR2 FYNNEI. CDR3 loop: CASSPGQGKDF. The CDR3 nucleotides are TGTGCCAGCAGTCCCGGACAGGGAAAGGACTTT.

V gene TRBV11-3 combines with J gene TRBJ2-5; D perhaps matches TRBD2 (6 bases). The V gene's germline CDR1 is SGHNT and CDR2 YENEEA. CDR3 length equals 13 residues. V was clipped by 6 bases and J by 4 bases, with 12 bases between them. The CDR3 DNA reads as TGTGCCAGCAGACGCCCCGGGAGAGAGACCCAGTACTTC. This translates into CASRRPGRETQYF. Full variable domain (rest looked up from reference TRBV11-3 and TRBJ2-5): EAGVVQSPRYKIIEKKQPVAFWCNPISGHNTLYWYLQNLGQGPELLIRYENEEAVDDSQLPKDRFSAERLKGVDSTLKIQPAELGDSAVYLCASRRPGRETQYFGPGTRLLVL.

This clone turned up a few times. The chain employs TRBV4-2 and TRBJ2-5; unclear D gene. Germline CDR1 is LGHNA and CDR2 is YNFKEQ. The CDR3 length is 13 residues. Trimming stripped 0 bases from V and 2 bases from J, with 4 bases between. CDR3 region: CASSQDGQETQYF. CDR3 sequence (DNA): TGTGCCAGCAGCCAAGACGGTCAAGAGACCCAGTACTTC.